These T cell receptor beta chains were read from a single sample in a study of cytomegalovirus exposure and HLA in healthy donors. Clones were read by immunoSEQ multiplex PCR, and TCRdb kept only the in-frame ones, dropping some. The repertoire holds 100,000 to 150,000 clones, with approximately 82% as singletons. The sequenced material came from PBMCs. These TCRs come from a man in his fifties or sixties in good health and CMV-seronegative. The CDR3 runs from the conserved cysteine through the conserved F or W. The order of the fields is D gene, clone size, V gene, J gene, CDR3 DNA, CDR3 protein. D genes are given only for firm matches. The size field is filled for only some rows; it gives once, few, many or a size class.

.,.,TRBV13,TRBJ2-2,TGTGCCAGCAGCTTGCGGGGGACAAACACCGGGGAGCTGTTTTTT,CASSLRGTNTGELFF
TRBD1,.,TRBV19,TRBJ1-1,TGTGCCAGCACCAGGGGGCTCTTGGACACTGAAGCTTTCTTT,CASTRGLLDTEAFF
.,.,TRBV7-2,TRBJ2-7,TGTGCCAGCAGCTTGGGGCAGGGGACCTCCTACGAGCAGTACTTC,CASSLGQGTSYEQYF
.,.,TRBV15,TRBJ1-2,TGTGCCACCAGCAGCAGGGTAGCTAACTATGGCTACACCTTC,CATSSRVANYGYTF
.,.,TRBV7-8,TRBJ2-7,TGTGCCAGCAGCCCGTACAGGGTCTACGAGCAGTACTTC,CASSPYRVYEQYF
.,.,TRBV7-2,TRBJ1-1,TGTGCCAGCAGCTTAGGCGACAGGAGGAACACTGAAGCTTTCTTT,CASSLGDRRNTEAFF
.,.,TRBV15,TRBJ1-1,TGTGCCACCAGCAGAAGACAGCCCATCCGTGAAGCTTTCTTT,CATSRRQPIREAFF
.,.,TRBV6-1,TRBJ1-4,TGTGCCAGCAGTACTGGAACTAATGAAAAACTGTTTTTT,CASSTGTNEKLFF
.,few,TRBV5-1,TRBJ1-3,TGCGCCAGCCGGGACACCGAGCGAAACACCATATATTTT,CASRDTERNTIYF
TRBD2,.,TRBV10-1,TRBJ2-3,TGCGCCAGCAGCCCGGGACTAGCGGGGGGCCCTAGCACAGATACGCAGTATTTT,CASSPGLAGGPSTDTQYF
.,.,TRBV7-8,TRBJ1-5,TGTGCCAGCAGCTTAGCGAGCAGGCCTGATCAGCCCCAGCATTTT,CASSLASRPDQPQHF
.,.,TRBV19,TRBJ2-2,TGTGCCAGTAGTATAGGGGTCAGGGTCGACACCGGGGAGCTGTTTTTT,CASSIGVRVDTGELFF
.,.,TRBV7-7,TRBJ2-1,TGTGCTACGAGCGGGGACACCGACTACAATGAGCAGTTCTTC,CATSGDTDYNEQFF
.,.,TRBV7-9,TRBJ1-1,TGTGCCAGCAGCTTATCGGACACTGAAGCTTTCTTT,CASSLSDTEAFF
.,.,TRBV27,TRBJ1-6,TGTGCCAGCAAACCCCCAACAGGCCCCAATTCACCCCTCCACTTT,CASKPPTGPNSPLHF